Below, 3 T cell receptor beta chains from the same sample are listed, as sequenced in a study of T cell repertoires in aging, cancer and after chemotherapy. TRB rearrangements spanning V, D and J were amplified using mixed TRB-A/B primers. One entry per CDR3 protein results from TCRdb running MiXCR on the multiplex PCR reads. The sample yields 8,100 or so distinct CDR3 sequences, approximately 40% seen once. TCR beta rearrangements were amplified from peripheral blood genomic DNA. The sequencing input was blood. These receptors came from a human donor in good health.

The V gene is TRBV5-6, the J gene TRBJ1-2; D uncertain. V lost 1 base and J 8 bases, leaving 12 bases between the germline ends. Germline loops: CDR1 SGHDT, CDR2 YYEEEE. This CDR3 region has 13 residues. CDR3 amino acids: CASSLKGQRGYTF. CDR3 bases: TGTGCCAGCAGCTTGAAAGGGCAGAGGGGCTACACCTTC.

The V call is TRBV11-1, the J call TRBJ2-2; D is uncertain. The V end lost 7 bases, the J end lost 5 bases, and 8 bases lay between the germline ends. The germline V gene encodes CDR1 SGHAT and CDR2 FQDESV (reference sequence). This CDR3 is built from 12 residues. The CDR3 is CASTTLTGELFF. CDR3 DNA sequence: TGTGCCAGCACCACCTTAACCGGGGAGCTGTTTTTT. Looking up the rest from reference TRBV11-1 and TRBJ2-2 gives the full variable domain: EAEVAQSPRYKITEKSQAVAFWCDPISGHATLYWYRQILGQGPELLVQFQDESVVDDSQLPKDRFSAERLKGVDSTLKIQPAELGDSAMYLCASTTLTGELFFGEGSRLTVL.

DNA for the CDR3: TGTGCCACCAGCAGAGATCTCCGGGTCGATGAGCAGTTCTTC. It yields the protein CATSRDLRVDEQFF. The chain recombines TRBV15 with TRBJ2-1; D gene ambiguous. Trimming took 0 bases from V and 8 from J, leaving 11 bases between them. The CDR3 has 14 amino acids. Looked up from germline, CDR1 is LNHNV and CDR2 is YYDKDF (reference sequence). The whole variable domain, remainder taken from reference TRBV15 and TRBJ2-1, is DAMVIQNPRYQVTQFGKPVTLSCSQTLNHNVMYWYQQKSSQAPKLLFHYYDKDFNNEADTPDNFQSRRPNTSFCFLDIRSPGLGDTAMYLCATSRDLRVDEQFFGPGTRLTVL.